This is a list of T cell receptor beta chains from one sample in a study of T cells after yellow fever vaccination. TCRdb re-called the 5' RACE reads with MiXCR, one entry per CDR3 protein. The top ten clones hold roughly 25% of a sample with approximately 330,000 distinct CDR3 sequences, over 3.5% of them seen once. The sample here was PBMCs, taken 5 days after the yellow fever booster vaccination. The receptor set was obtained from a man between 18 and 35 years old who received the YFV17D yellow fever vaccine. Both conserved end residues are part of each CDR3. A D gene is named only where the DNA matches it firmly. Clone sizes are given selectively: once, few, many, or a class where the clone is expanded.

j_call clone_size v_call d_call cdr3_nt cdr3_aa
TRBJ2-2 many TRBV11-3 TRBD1 TGTGCCAGCAGCTTAGATCAGGCCGGGACAGGGAACACCGGGGAGCTGTTTTTT CASSLDQAGTGNTGELFF
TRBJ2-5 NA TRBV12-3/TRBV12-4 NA TGTGCCAGCAGATCAGGGGGGAGAAGGGAGACCCAGTACTTC CASRSGGRRETQYF
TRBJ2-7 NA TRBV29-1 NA TGCAGCGTTCAGTCCGGCCTAGACAGCAGATACTACGAGCAGTACTTC CSVQSGLDSRYYEQYF
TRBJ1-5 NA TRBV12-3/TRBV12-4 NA TGTGCCAGCAGTCCCCCGGGGAGGGACCAGCCCCAGCATTTT CASSPPGRDQPQHF
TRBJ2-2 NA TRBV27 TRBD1 TGTGCCAGCAGTCCACGACGATCAGGGGGCACCGGGGAGCTGTTTTTT CASSPRRSGGTGELFF
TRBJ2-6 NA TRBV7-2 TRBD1 TGTGCCAGCAGCCCCCCGGGACAGGTTTTCTCTGGGGCCAACGTCCTGACTTTC CASSPPGQVFSGANVLTF
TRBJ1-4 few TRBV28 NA TGTGCCAGCAGTCCCCGGGACATCGGACTGTTTTTT CASSPRDIGLFF
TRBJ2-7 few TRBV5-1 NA TGCGCCAGCAGCCACGTTGAAGGAGAGCAGTACTTC CASSHVEGEQYF
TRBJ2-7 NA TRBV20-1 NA TGCAGTGCCGTGGAAACTGGGGGCGAGCAGTACTTC CSAVETGGEQYF
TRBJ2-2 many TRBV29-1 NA TGCAGCGTTGTGGCAGGAGGAACCGGGGAGCTGTTTTTT CSVVAGGTGELFF
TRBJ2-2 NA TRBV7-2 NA TGTGCCAGCAGCTTAGCAGGGGTGCACACCGGGGAGCTGTTTTTT CASSLAGVHTGELFF
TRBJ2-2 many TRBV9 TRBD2 TGTGCCAGCAGCGTACTAGCGGGGGTACACACCGGGGAGCTGTTTTTT CASSVLAGVHTGELFF
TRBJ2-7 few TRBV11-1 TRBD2 TGTGCCAGCAGCTTAGCGCCTTCGCGGGGGAGCTCCTACGAGCAGTACTTC CASSLAPSRGSSYEQYF
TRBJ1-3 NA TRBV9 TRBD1 TGTGCCAGCAGCGCGAGGTATTCCGGGACAGGGGTAAACACCATATATTTT CASSARYSGTGVNTIYF
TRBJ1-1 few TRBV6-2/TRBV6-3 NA TGTGCCAGCAAGGTTGACCGGAACACTGAAGCTTTCTTT CASKVDRNTEAFF
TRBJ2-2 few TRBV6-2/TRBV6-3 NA TGTGCCAGCAGTGACCCGGGAGCCGGGGAGCTGTTTTTT CASSDPGAGELFF
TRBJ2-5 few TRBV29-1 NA TGCAGCGTTGTTCCCCCGGGACAACAAGAGACCCAGTACTTC CSVVPPGQQETQYF
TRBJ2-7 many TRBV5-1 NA TGCGCCAGCAGCCCGGACAACTCCTACGAGCAGTACTTC CASSPDNSYEQYF
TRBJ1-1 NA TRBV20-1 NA TGCAGTGCACGGACACCCAGGGGTGTTAACACTGAAGCTTTCTTT CSARTPRGVNTEAFF
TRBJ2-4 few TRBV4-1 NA TGCGCCAGCAGCCACCCCGTGGCGGGCACAAAAAACATTCAGTACTTC CASSHPVAGTKNIQYF
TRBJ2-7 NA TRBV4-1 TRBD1 TGCGCCAGCAGCCTAGCGACAGGGGCGGAGCAGTACTTC CASSLATGAEQYF
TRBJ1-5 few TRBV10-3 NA TGTGCCATCAGTGATTCCCGGGCAGGGGCTCAGCCCCAGCATTTT CAISDSRAGAQPQHF
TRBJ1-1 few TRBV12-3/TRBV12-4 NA TGTGCCAGCAGTCTACTACAGGACACTGAAGCTTTCTTT CASSLLQDTEAFF
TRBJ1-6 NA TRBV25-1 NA TGTGCCAGCAGTGAAGGGGCGGCCTGGGAACCCCTCCACTTT CASSEGAAWEPLHF
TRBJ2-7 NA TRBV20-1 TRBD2 TGCAGTGCCCAAGGAGCGGGGGGAACCTACGAGCAGTACTTC CSAQGAGGTYEQYF
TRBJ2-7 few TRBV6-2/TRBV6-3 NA TGTGCCAGCAGTCCGAATGAGGGCGAGCAGTACTTC CASSPNEGEQYF